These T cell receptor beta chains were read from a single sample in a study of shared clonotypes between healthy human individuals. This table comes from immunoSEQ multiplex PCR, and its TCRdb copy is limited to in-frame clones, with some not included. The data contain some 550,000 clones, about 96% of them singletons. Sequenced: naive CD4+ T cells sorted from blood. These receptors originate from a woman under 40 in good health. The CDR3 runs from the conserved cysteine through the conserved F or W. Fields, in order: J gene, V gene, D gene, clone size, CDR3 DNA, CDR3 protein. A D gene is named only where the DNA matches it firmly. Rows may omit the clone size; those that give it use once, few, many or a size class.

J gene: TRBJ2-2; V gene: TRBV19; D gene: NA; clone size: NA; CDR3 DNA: TGTGCCAGTAGTATAGAATTCGGGATCCCCGGGGAGCTGTTTTTT; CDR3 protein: CASSIEFGIPGELFF
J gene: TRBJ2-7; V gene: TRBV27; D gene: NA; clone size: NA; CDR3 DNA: TGTGCCAGCAGTTTCGCCGGACAGTCCTACGAGCAGTACTTC; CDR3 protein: CASSFAGQSYEQYF
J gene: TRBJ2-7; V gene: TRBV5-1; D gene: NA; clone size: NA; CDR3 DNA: TGCGCCAGCAGCTTGGCCGCGCGAGGAGCGTCCTACGAGCAGTACTTC; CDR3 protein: CASSLAARGASYEQYF
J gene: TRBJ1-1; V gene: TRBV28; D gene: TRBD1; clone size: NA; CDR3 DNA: TGTGCCAGCAGTTTCTCTCGACAGGGGACCTTTCGAGTGAACACTGAAGCTTTCTTT; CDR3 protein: CASSFSRQGTFRVNTEAFF
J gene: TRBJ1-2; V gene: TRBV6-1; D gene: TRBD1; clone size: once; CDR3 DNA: TGTGCCAGCAGTGAAGTGGTCGGGACAGGCCCTACTTATGGCTACACCTTC; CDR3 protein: CASSEVVGTGPTYGYTF
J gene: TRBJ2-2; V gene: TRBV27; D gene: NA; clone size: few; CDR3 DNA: TGTGCCAGCAGCAGTCGGGGGGCCGTCACCGGGGAGCTGTTTTTT; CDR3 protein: CASSSRGAVTGELFF
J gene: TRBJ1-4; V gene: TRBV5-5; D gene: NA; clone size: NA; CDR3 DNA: TGTGCCAGCAGCATCTTGTCAGGTGAAAAACTGTTTTTT; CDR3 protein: CASSILSGEKLFF
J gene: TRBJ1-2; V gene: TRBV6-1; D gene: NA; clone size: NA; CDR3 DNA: TGTGCCAGCAGCCGGACGGATAACTATGGCTACACCTTC; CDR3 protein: CASSRTDNYGYTF
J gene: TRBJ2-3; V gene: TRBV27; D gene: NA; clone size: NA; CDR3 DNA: TGTGCCAGCAGTTTTTCCGGTACAGATACGCAGTATTTT; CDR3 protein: CASSFSGTDTQYF
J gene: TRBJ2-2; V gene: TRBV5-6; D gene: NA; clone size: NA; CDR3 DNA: TGTGCCAGCAGCTTGGATGGAGGCGGGGAGCTGTTTTTT; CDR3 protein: CASSLDGGGELFF
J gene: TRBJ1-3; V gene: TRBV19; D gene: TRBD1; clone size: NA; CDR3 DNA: TGTGCCAGCGAGGACAGGGTGCCAAACACCATATATTTT; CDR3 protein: CASEDRVPNTIYF
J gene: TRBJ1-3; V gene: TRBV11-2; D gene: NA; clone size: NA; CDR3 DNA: TGTGCCAGCAGCTGGTCTGGGTCTGGAAACACCATATATTTT; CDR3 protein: CASSWSGSGNTIYF
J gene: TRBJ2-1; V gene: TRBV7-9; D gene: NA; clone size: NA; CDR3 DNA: TGTGCCAGCAGCTTACGGGGGAACTCCTACAATGAGCAGTTCTTC; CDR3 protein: CASSLRGNSYNEQFF
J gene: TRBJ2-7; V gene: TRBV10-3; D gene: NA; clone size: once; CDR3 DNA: TGTGCCATCAGTCAGGGGGGCCACGAGCAGTACTTC; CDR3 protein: CAISQGGHEQYF
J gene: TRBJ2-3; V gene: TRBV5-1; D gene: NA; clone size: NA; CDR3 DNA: TGCGCCAGCAGCTTGGCCGGAAGCACAGATACGCAGTATTTT; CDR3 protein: CASSLAGSTDTQYF
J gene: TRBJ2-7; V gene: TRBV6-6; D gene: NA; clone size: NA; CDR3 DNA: TGTGCCAGCAGTTACTCGAGCGGGCGTCCCTACGAGCAGTACTTC; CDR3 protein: CASSYSSGRPYEQYF
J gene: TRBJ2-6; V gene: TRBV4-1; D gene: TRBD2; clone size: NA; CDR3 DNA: TGCGCCAGCAGCCCTCTCCTAGCGGGGAGCTCTGGGGCCAACGTCCTGACTTTC; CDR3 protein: CASSPLLAGSSGANVLTF
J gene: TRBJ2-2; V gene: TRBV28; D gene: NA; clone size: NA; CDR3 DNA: TGTGCCAGCAGCCCCGGGCTAATCCGATCCGAGCTGTTTTTT; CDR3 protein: CASSPGLIRSELFF
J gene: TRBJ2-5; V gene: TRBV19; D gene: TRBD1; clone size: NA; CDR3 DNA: TGTGCCAGTAGTAAAACACCGGGACAGCAGCAAGAGACCCAGTACTTC; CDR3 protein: CASSKTPGQQQETQYF
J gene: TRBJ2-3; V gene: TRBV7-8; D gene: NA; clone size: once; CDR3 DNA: TGTGCCAGCAGCCCTCCCCGGGTAACTACAGATACGCAGTATTTT; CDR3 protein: CASSPPRVTTDTQYF
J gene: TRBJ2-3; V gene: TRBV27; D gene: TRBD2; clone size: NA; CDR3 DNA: TGTGCCAGCAGGGGGGGGACTAGCGGGACCGCAGATACGCAGTATTTT; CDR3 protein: CASRGGTSGTADTQYF
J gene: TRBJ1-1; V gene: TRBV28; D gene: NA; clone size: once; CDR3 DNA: TGTGCCAGCAGTTTATTGGAAACTGAAGCTTTCTTT; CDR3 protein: CASSLLETEAFF
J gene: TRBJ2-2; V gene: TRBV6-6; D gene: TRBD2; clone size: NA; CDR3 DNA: TGTGCCAGCAAGCCGCGGGAGTACACCGGGGAGCTGTTTTTT; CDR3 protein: CASKPREYTGELFF
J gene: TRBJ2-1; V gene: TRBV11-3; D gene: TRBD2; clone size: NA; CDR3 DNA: TGTGCCAGCAGCGCCGGTAGCGGGAAGTTCCGGGACCATGAGCAGTTCTTC; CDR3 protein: CASSAGSGKFRDHEQFF
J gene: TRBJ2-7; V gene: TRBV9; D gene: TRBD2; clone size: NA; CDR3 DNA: TGTGCCAGCAGCAAAGGGGGACTAGCGGGTAGCGAGCAGTACTTC; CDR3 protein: CASSKGGLAGSEQYF